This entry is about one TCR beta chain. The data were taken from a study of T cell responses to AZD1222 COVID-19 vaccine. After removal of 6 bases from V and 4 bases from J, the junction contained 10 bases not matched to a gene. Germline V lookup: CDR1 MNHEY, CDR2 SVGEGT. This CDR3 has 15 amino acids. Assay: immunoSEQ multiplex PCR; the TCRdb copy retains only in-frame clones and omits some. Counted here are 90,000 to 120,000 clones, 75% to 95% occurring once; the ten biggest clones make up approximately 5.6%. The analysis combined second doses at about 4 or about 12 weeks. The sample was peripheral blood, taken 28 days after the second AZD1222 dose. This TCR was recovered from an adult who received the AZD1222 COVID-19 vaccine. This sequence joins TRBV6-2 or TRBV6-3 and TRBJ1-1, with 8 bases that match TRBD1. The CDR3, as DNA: TGTGCCAGCAGCCGACAGACAGGGGTAAGCACTGAAGCTTTCTTT. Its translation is CASSRQTGVSTEAFF.